This T cell receptor beta chain comes out of a study of tumour-infiltrating T cells in Burkitt lymphoma. Study details: Repertoire clonality predicted overall and progression-free survival.

Using immunoSEQ multiplex PCR, the repertoire was profiled, and TCRdb retains in-frame clones only, with some absent. The sample includes roughly 5,400 clones, 9.5% to 10% seen only once; the top ten take 2.2%. Sequenced material: tumor tissue. This TCR came from a human donor with diffuse large B-cell lymphoma.

CDR3 nucleotides: TGTGCCAGCAGTTACCGTCTAGCGGGGGTGACAGATACGCAGTATTTT. It yields the protein CASSYRLAGVTDTQYF. The chain carries TRBV6-6 and TRBJ2-3; 10 bases match TRBD2. CDR3 length: 16 amino acids. In germline, CDR1 is MNHNY, CDR2 SVGAGI (reference sequence). The V segment lost 2 bases and the J segment 3 bases; nucleotides outside the gene matches: 5.